What follows are 27 T cell receptor beta chains derived from one specimen sequenced in a study of T cell responses to AZD1222 COVID-19 vaccine. The repertoire was sequenced with immunoSEQ multiplex PCR; TCRdb's copy has only in-frame clones and lacks some. The sample lists approximately 170,000 clones, 80% to 95% seen once, with 4% to 5.5% in the top ten. This material consisted of peripheral blood, taken on day 0 of AZD1222 vaccination. The receptor source for this set is an adult in good health.

The V gene is TRBV28, the J gene TRBJ2-3; 9 bases align to TRBD2. V lost 2 bases, J lost 6 bases, and 6 bases stayed unmatched. Germline loops: CDR1 MDHEN, CDR2 SYDVKM. The CDR3 is 15 amino acids. CDR3 residues: CASSLGLAPLDTQYF. CDR3 bases: TGTGCCAGCAGTTTAGGACTAGCGCCTCTCGATACGCAGTATTTT.

The gene calls are TRBV7-2 and TRBJ1-4, with 7 bases that match TRBD1. CDR1 is SGHTA, CDR2 FQGNSA, per germline. V was pared by 6 bases and J by 8 bases, with 9 bases of the junction left unmatched. The CDR3 sequence is 14 residues long. DNA for the CDR3: TGTGCCAGCAGTACACGACAGGGACAGGAAAAACTGTTTTTT. It is translated as CASSTRQGQEKLFF.

The V and J genes are TRBV7-2 and TRBJ2-5; 10 bases map to TRBD2. Germline V lookup: CDR1 SGHTA, CDR2 FQGNSA. V shed 4 bases, J shed 1 base, and the junction held 0 bases outside the gene matches. The length of the CDR3 is 14 residues. The CDR3 here is CASSWTSGQETQYF. CDR3 sequence (DNA): TGTGCCAGCAGCTGGACTAGCGGCCAAGAGACCCAGTACTTC.

The J gene is TRBJ1-3, the V gene TRBV16; unclear D gene. The CDR3 spans 16 residues. Between the trimmed V and J ends, which lost 5 bases and 4 bases, there was a span of 18 bases. CDR1 and CDR2 (germline): KGHSY, FQNENV. CDR3 loop: CASSTPGYPAGNTIYF. The CDR3 DNA reads as TGTGCCAGCAGCACCCCGGGATATCCGGCAGGAAACACCATATATTTT.

The chain has TRBV7-6 and TRBJ2-3; TRBD2 is a possible D gene (6 bases). Trimming left V 7 bases short and J 5 bases short, with 19 bases between. The CDR3 contains 15 residues. Germline V gives CDR1 SGHVS, CDR2 FNYEAQ. CDR3 region: CASTRGSDLLDTQYF. The CDR3 DNA reads as TGTGCCAGCACCCGGGGGAGTGATCTTCTAGATACGCAGTATTTT.

This rearrangement joins TRBV18 to TRBJ2-7, with 7 bases that match TRBD1. The CDR3 runs to 12 residues. After removal of 5 bases from V and 5 bases from J, the junction contained 3 bases not matched to a gene. Germline V CDR1 and CDR2: KGHSH, LQKENI. The CDR3 coding sequence is TGTGCCAGCTCAGAACAGGGGCACGAGCAGTACTTC. Amino acid sequence: CASSEQGHEQYF.

The chain joins TRBV7-9 to TRBJ2-1; D call uncertain. CDR1 and CDR2 (germline): SEHNR, FQNEAQ (reference sequence). Trimming removed 3 bases from V and 2 bases from J, with 8 bases in between. The CDR3 length is 14 residues. The CDR3 nucleotides are TGTGCCAGCAGCTTTAAGGAACCCTACAATGAGCAGTTCTTC. Its protein is CASSFKEPYNEQFF. The full variable domain, rest sourced from reference TRBV7-9 and TRBJ2-1, is DTGVSQNPRHKITKRGQNVTFRCDPISEHNRLYWYRQTLGQGPEFLTYFQNEAQLEKSRLLSDRFSAERPKGSFSTLEIQRTEQGDSAMYLCASSFKEPYNEQFFGPGTRLTVL.

This chain links TRBV5-5 with TRBJ1-2; TRBD1 is a possible D gene (6 bases). CDR3 length equals 13 residues. The germline CDR1 and CDR2 sequences are SGHKS and YYEKEE (reference sequence). V lost 3 bases to trimming and J lost 8 bases, with 14 bases between them. The CDR3 sequence is CASSSLGGSGYTF. The CDR3 DNA reads TGTGCCAGCAGCTCCCTGGGGGGCAGCGGCTACACCTTC.

This chain joins TRBV11-3 and TRBJ1-1; unclear D gene. The CDR3 spans 13 residues. Germline CDR1 SGHNT, CDR2 YENEEA. Trimming took 1 base from V and 8 from J, leaving 11 bases between them. In nucleotides, the CDR3 is TGTGCCAGCAGCTTAGCCCCCGGGCGGGAAGCTTTCTTT. The encoded protein is CASSLAPGREAFF. The variable domain in full, completed from reference TRBV11-3 and TRBJ1-1, reads EAGVVQSPRYKIIEKKQPVAFWCNPISGHNTLYWYLQNLGQGPELLIRYENEEAVDDSQLPKDRFSAERLKGVDSTLKIQPAELGDSAVYLCASSLAPGREAFFGQGTRLTVV.

The chain joins TRBV28 to TRBJ1-2, with D possibly being TRBD1 (6 bases). Trimming shortened V by 5 bases and J by 1 base, and 11 bases separated the two germline ends. The CDR3 extends over 14 amino acids. The V gene's germline CDR1 is MDHEN and CDR2 SYDVKM. CDR3 DNA sequence: TGTGCCAGCAGTCCAGGGGCTAGTAACTATGGCTACACCTTC. Protein sequence: CASSPGASNYGYTF.

The rearrangement joins TRBV30 to TRBJ1-2; D might be TRBD1 (5 bases). The CDR3 totals 13 residues. The germline V gene encodes CDR1 GTSNPN and CDR2 SVGIG (reference sequence). V was cut by 1 base and J by 4 bases, with 10 bases left in between. The CDR3 sequence is CAWSGGFGYGYTF. The CDR3 nucleotides are TGTGCCTGGAGTGGGGGGTTTGGCTATGGCTACACCTTC.

The rearrangement uses TRBV27 and TRBJ2-7; 8 positions agree with TRBD1. J gave up 0 bases and V 9 bases, and 4 bases lay outside the gene matches. Germline assignment: CDR1 MNHEY and CDR2 SMNVEV (reference sequence). This CDR3 contains 13 residues. CDR3 sequence reads: CASRTGSSYEQYF. The CDR3 DNA reads as TGTGCCAGTCGGACAGGGAGCTCCTACGAGCAGTACTTC.

The rearrangement links TRBV6-4 to TRBJ2-7, with TRBD2 matching over 14 bases. V lost 2 bases to trimming and J lost 5 bases; unmatched junction nucleotides: 11. The germline gives CDR1 MRHNA, CDR2 SNTAGT. The CDR3 extends over 18 amino acids. Here the CDR3 reads CASSDNTGLAGVSDEQYF. The CDR3 bases are TGTGCCAGCAGTGACAACACGGGACTAGCGGGAGTGAGTGACGAGCAGTACTTC.

The rearrangement uses TRBV28 and TRBJ1-3; tentatively, D is TRBD1 (5 bases). Trimming pared 5 bases from V and 2 bases from J, leaving 16 bases between. The CDR3 sequence is 16 residues long. Per the germline V gene, CDR1 is MDHEN and CDR2 is SYDVKM. The CDR3 sequence: CASSPGGAPPGNTIYF. DNA for the CDR3: TGTGCCAGCAGTCCGGGGGGAGCCCCCCCTGGAAACACCATATATTTT. Complete variable domain (other parts from reference TRBV28 and TRBJ1-3): DVKVTQSSRYLVKRTGEKVFLECVQDMDHENMFWYRQDPGLGLRLIYFSYDVKMKEKGDIPEGYSVSREKKERFSLILESASTNQTSMYLCASSPGGAPPGNTIYFGEGSWLTVV.

The chain couples TRBV6-5 to TRBJ2-7; 8 positions agree with TRBD2. V was pared by 5 bases and J by 4 bases, with 10 bases of the junction left unmatched. The germline V gene has CDR1 MNHEY and CDR2 SVGAGI. CDR3 length: 15 residues. The CDR3 loop reads CASSLGGGPFYEQYF. CDR3 bases: TGTGCCAGCAGTCTCGGGGGGGGACCCTTTTACGAGCAGTACTTC.

The chain is built from TRBV3-1 (or the pseudogene TRBV3-2) and TRBJ2-4; D perhaps matches TRBD1 (6 bases). CDR1 and CDR2 from the germline V gene are LGHDT and YNNKEL (reference sequence). V lost 4 bases, J lost 5 bases, and 12 bases lay in between. The CDR3 totals 14 residues. The CDR3 spells CASSLRTVQNIQYF. In DNA form, the CDR3 reads TGTGCCAGCAGCCTCCGGACAGTTCAAAACATTCAGTACTTC.

The chain joins TRBV29-1 to TRBJ1-1; 9 bases map to TRBD1. The CDR3 length is 15 residues. Trimming took 2 bases from V and 1 from J; bases not matched to a gene: 5. Germline V gene data show CDR1 as SQVTM and CDR2 as ANQGSEA. The CDR3 sequence is CSVELPGQGNTEAFF. The CDR3 DNA reads TGCAGCGTTGAACTTCCGGGACAGGGGAACACTGAAGCTTTCTTT. The full variable domain, its missing parts supplied by reference TRBV29-1 and TRBJ1-1, is SAVISQKPSRDICQRGTSLTIQCQVDSQVTMMFWYRQQPGQSLTLIATANQGSEATYESGFVIDKFPISRPNLTFSTLTVSNMSPEDSSIYLCSVELPGQGNTEAFFGQGTRLTVV.

The chain recombines TRBV28 with TRBJ2-1, with D possibly TRBD2 on 6 matching bases. V shed 2 bases and J shed 0 bases, with 8 bases lying between them. The V gene's germline CDR1 is MDHEN and CDR2 SYDVKM. This CDR3 spans 15 amino acids. The CDR3 sequence is CASSLAGTSYNEQFF. The CDR3 DNA sequence: TGTGCCAGCAGTTTAGCGGGAACCTCCTACAATGAGCAGTTCTTC.

V gene TRBV28 combines with J gene TRBJ1-6; TRBD1 matches 9 bases. This CDR3 region has 15 residues. Losses at the gene ends were 3 bases for V and 10 bases for J; bases not matched to a gene: 7. From germline, CDR1 is MDHEN and CDR2 SYDVKM. The CDR3 region has the DNA TGTGCCAGCAGTTTTAACAGGGGGCTCGGCTCACCCCTCCACTTT. Amino acids: CASSFNRGLGSPLHF. Variable domain in full (rest from reference TRBV28 and TRBJ1-6): DVKVTQSSRYLVKRTGEKVFLECVQDMDHENMFWYRQDPGLGLRLIYFSYDVKMKEKGDIPEGYSVSREKKERFSLILESASTNQTSMYLCASSFNRGLGSPLHFGNGTRLTVT.

The chain recombines TRBV7-2 with TRBJ1-3; D unresolved. The CDR3 is 16 amino acids. The ends were cut back, 4 bases at V and 0 bases at J, with 13 bases in the middle. Germline V gives CDR1 SGHTA, CDR2 FQGNSA. CDR3 amino acids: CASSSHGLLSGNTIYF. CDR3 in DNA: TGTGCCAGCAGCTCTCATGGGCTACTCTCTGGAAACACCATATATTTT.

The J gene is TRBJ2-7, the V gene TRBV13; TRBD2 matches 9 bases. There are 14 residues in the CDR3. V lost 6 bases and J lost 2; bases outside the gene matches: 5. Germline assignment: CDR1 PRHDT and CDR2 FYEKMQ (reference sequence). CDR3 sequence: CASSPSGKAYEQYF. The CDR3 DNA sequence: TGTGCCAGCAGTCCTAGCGGGAAAGCCTACGAGCAGTACTTC.

This chain connects TRBV15 to TRBJ2-2; D is unresolved. V lost 5 bases to trimming and J lost 7 bases, with 11 bases between them. Germline-derived CDR1 and CDR2 are LNHNV and YYDKDF (reference sequence). The CDR3 is 13 residues long. The chain's CDR3 is CATSLFWDGELFF. The DNA for the CDR3 is TGTGCCACCAGCCTCTTTTGGGACGGGGAGCTGTTTTTT.

This clone was picked up one time. The V and J genes are TRBV19 and TRBJ2-1, with 12 bases matching TRBD2. Germline CDR1 reads LNHDA; CDR2 reads SQIVND (reference sequence). V gave up 3 bases and J gave up 12 bases; unmatched junction bases: 6. CDR3 length: 14 residues. CDR3 region: CASSILAGGPRQFF. CDR3 nucleotide sequence: TGTGCCAGTAGTATCCTAGCGGGAGGGCCTAGGCAGTTCTTC.

The CDR3 is CASSSRDSGKKLFF. Written as DNA, the CDR3 is TGTGCCAGCAGTAGTCGGGACAGCGGGAAAAAACTGTTTTTT. The chain recombines TRBV25-1 with TRBJ1-4, with 7 bases matching TRBD1. Germline trimming cut 5 bases from V and 9 bases from J; bases unmatched to any gene: 9. The CDR3 contains 14 residues. CDR1 and CDR2 from the germline V gene are MGHDK and SYGVNS.

V and J are TRBV6-5 and TRBJ2-5; no clear D gene. This CDR3 region has 12 residues. CDR1 is MNHEY and CDR2 is SVGAGI in the germline V gene. With 7 bases removed from V and 0 bases from J, the gap between germline ends came to 6 bases. CDR3 sequence: CASKSYQETQYF. The CDR3 DNA is TGTGCCAGCAAGTCGTACCAAGAGACCCAGTACTTC.

The chain joins TRBV10-3 to TRBJ1-5; D uncertain. The CDR3 consists of 13 residues. V gave up 4 bases and J gave up 4 bases, with 8 bases separating them. The germline CDR1 and CDR2 sequences are ENHRY and SYGVKD. Here the CDR3 reads CAISGAANQPQHF. The CDR3 DNA reads TGTGCCATCAGTGGAGCCGCTAATCAGCCCCAGCATTTT.

The V gene is TRBV2, the J gene TRBJ2-5, with 11 bases identical to TRBD2. Germline trimming cut 6 bases from V and 5 bases from J; bases unmatched to any gene: 17. This CDR3 contains 18 residues. Germline CDR1 and CDR2: SNHLY and FYNNEI. In DNA, the CDR3 is TGTGCCAGCAGATATGAGGGACTAGCGGTCCTGGCGAGGGAGACCCAGTACTTC. Residues: CASRYEGLAVLARETQYF.